The 17 T cell receptor beta chains reported below all come from one sample, sequenced in a study of blood T cells in healthy people across ages. Together with a sample-barcoded 5' primer, a J-beta primer mix was included in a second PCR lasting about 6 to 12 cycles. TCRdb reprocessed the 5' RACE reads via MiXCR and lists one record per CDR3 protein. The sample lists approximately 810,000 distinct CDR3 sequences; more than 25% were seen once. The sequencing input was blood. Receptors were obtained from a woman older than 75 in good health.

The chain is built from TRBV20-1 and TRBJ1-2; 10 bases are a match to TRBD1. The CDR3 loop spans 16 amino acids. CDR1 and CDR2 from the germline V gene are DFQATT and SNEGSKA (reference sequence). Trimming cost V 3 bases and J 7 bases; bases outside gene matches: 14. The CDR3 DNA follows: TGCAGTGCTAGCAACCGGGACAGGGGACGCGTAGGTGGCTACACCTTC. Translating gives CSASNRDRGRVGGYTF.

The chain links TRBV5-5 to TRBJ2-3; D may be TRBD1 (6 bases). Deletions cut 4 bases from V and 4 bases from J, with 16 bases between. The CDR3 contains 15 residues. The germline CDR1 and CDR2 sequences are SGHKS and YYEKEE (reference sequence). The CDR3 is CASSQGGRGPDTQYF. For the CDR3, the DNA is TGTGCCAGCAGCCAAGGAGGCAGGGGCCCAGATACGCAGTATTTT. The variable domain in full, completed from reference TRBV5-5 and TRBJ2-3, reads DAGVTQSPTHLIKTRGQQVTLRCSPISGHKSVSWYQQVLGQGPQFIFQYYEKEERGRGNFPDRFSARQFPNYSSELNVNALLLGDSALYLCASSQGGRGPDTQYFGPGTRLTVL.

This clonotype has more than one count but fewer than ten. This chain links TRBV4-3 with TRBJ1-6; the D gene is possibly TRBD1 (6 bases). This CDR3 spans 14 amino acids. Germline CDR1 and CDR2: LGHNA and YSLEER. V dropped 8 bases and J dropped 11 bases, with 19 bases sitting between them. The CDR3 sequence: CASGVDRQNPPLHF. Here the CDR3 DNA reads TGCGCCAGCGGCGTTGACAGGCAGAATCCACCCCTCCACTTT.

This clonotype was seen a few times. This chain links TRBV12-3 or TRBV12-4 with TRBJ1-1, with TRBD1 identical over 8 bases. J gave up 7 bases and V 5 bases, and 3 bases lay outside the gene matches. This CDR3 has 12 amino acids. The CDR3 loop is CASSPDRGEAFF. In DNA form, the CDR3 reads TGTGCCAGCAGTCCCGACAGGGGTGAAGCTTTCTTT.

The sample holds many counts of this clonotype. The chain employs TRBV14 and TRBJ2-4; the match to TRBD1 covers 10 bases. This CDR3 is 16 amino acids long. In germline, CDR1 is SGHDN, CDR2 FVKESK. V was clipped by 0 bases and J by 6 bases; unmatched bases: 5. CDR3 residues: CASSQEGQGGRNIQYF. CDR3 DNA: TGTGCCAGCAGCCAAGAAGGACAGGGGGGTAGAAACATTCAGTACTTC. The entire variable domain, with the rest obtained from reference TRBV14 and TRBJ2-4, is as follows: EAGVTQFPSHSVIEKGQTVTLRCDPISGHDNLYWYRRVMGKEIKFLLHFVKESKQDESGMPNNRFLAERTGGTYSTLKVQPAELEDSGVYFCASSQEGQGGRNIQYFGAGTRLSVL.

The sample holds one count of this clonotype. A single base separates this from a much larger clone, so it may be a read error. In DNA, the CDR3 is TGTGCCAGCAGTTACACCACGGTGGGACGGGAGACCCAGTACTTC. Encoded protein: CASSYTTVGRETQYF. The rearrangement links TRBV6-2 or TRBV6-3 to TRBJ2-5; perhaps D is TRBD1 or TRBD2 (5 bases each). The CDR3 extends over 15 amino acids. The germline V gene has CDR1 MNHEY and CDR2 SVGEGT. V shed 2 bases and J shed 5 bases, with 15 bases lying between them.

This clonotype was detected many times. The rearrangement joins TRBV5-1 to TRBJ1-5; TRBD1 is a possible D gene (5 bases). CDR3 length: 15 residues. V lost 0 bases, J lost 3 bases, and 10 bases lay in between. Looked up from germline, CDR1 is SGHRS and CDR2 is YFSETQ. CDR3 loop: CASSLGQGINQPQHF. CDR3 nucleotide sequence: TGCGCCAGCAGCTTGGGGCAGGGAATCAATCAGCCCCAGCATTTT.

V is TRBV7-9 and J is TRBJ2-2; D perhaps matches TRBD2 (5 bases). Germline V gives CDR1 SEHNR, CDR2 FQNEAQ (reference sequence). V was clipped by 7 bases and J by 1 base, with 13 bases between them. The CDR3 length is 15 residues. This chain's CDR3 is CASIISGKNTGELFF. CDR3 sequence (DNA): TGTGCCAGCATAATTTCCGGGAAGAACACCGGGGAGCTGTTTTTT.

Many counts were recorded for this clonotype. This chain joins TRBV2 and TRBJ2-5; D possibly corresponds to TRBD1 (5 bases). The CDR3 sequence is 16 residues long. V lost 1 base to trimming and J lost 1 base, with 13 bases between them. Germline CDR1 reads SNHLY; CDR2 reads FYNNEI. For the CDR3, the DNA is TGTGCCAGCAGTGAAGGGCAGGGTGGTGGCCAAGAGACCCAGTACTTC. This sequence encodes CASSEGQGGGQETQYF.

Many counts were recorded for this clonotype. The rearrangement links TRBV6-2 or TRBV6-3 to TRBJ1-2; D is perhaps TRBD1 (5 bases). The CDR3 is 13 amino acids. The V end was cut by 2 bases, the J end by 5 bases, with 9 bases between. Germline CDR1 and CDR2: MNHEY and SVGEGT. The CDR3 DNA reads as TGTGCCAGCAGTTACAACGGGGGTTATGGCTACACCTTC. Translating gives CASSYNGGYGYTF.

This clonotype was detected many times. The V gene is TRBV7-2, the J gene TRBJ1-4, with D possibly TRBD1 on 5 matching bases. V shed 5 bases and J shed 5 bases, with 12 bases lying between them. Germline-derived CDR1 and CDR2 are SGHTA and FQGNSA. The CDR3 has 14 amino acids. CDR3 in DNA: TGTGCCAGCAGCCCCTCGAGGGGCAATGAAAAACTGTTTTTT. This translates into CASSPSRGNEKLFF. The variable domain in full, with the rest retrieved from reference TRBV7-2 and TRBJ1-4, is GAGVSQSPSNKVTEKGKDVELRCDPISGHTALYWYRQSLGQGLEFLIYFQGNSAPDKSGLPSDRFSAERTGGSVSTLTIQRTQQEDSAVYLCASSPSRGNEKLFFGSGTQLSVL.

This clonotype was seen at least ten times. The CDR3 DNA follows: TGTGCCAGCTCTGAAGCTTTCGGACTAGCATTCGCAGATACGCAGTATTTT. It specifies CASSEAFGLAFADTQYF. This chain joins TRBV6-1 and TRBJ2-3; 8 positions match TRBD2. J lost 4 bases, V lost 8 bases, and 17 bases had no gene match. Germline CDR1 MNHNS, CDR2 SASEGT. The CDR3 is made up of 17 amino acids.

This clonotype was detected a few times. J is TRBJ2-1 and V is TRBV7-9; tentatively, D is TRBD2 (5 bases). Judging by the DNA end, TRBJ2-7 fits better; the J call may be wrong. The CDR3 has 11 residues. Looked up from germline, CDR1 is SEHNR and CDR2 is FQNEAQ (reference sequence). CDR3 sequence (DNA): TGTGCCAGCGGCGGGTACAATGAGCAGTACTTC. This translates into CASGGYNEQYF.

This clonotype was seen at least ten times. This chain joins TRBV30 and TRBJ2-5, with D possibly being TRBD2 (5 bases). CDR1 GTSNPN and CDR2 SVGIG come from the germline V gene (reference sequence). This CDR3 is built from 14 residues. With 0 bases removed from V and 8 bases from J, the gap between germline ends came to 16 bases. DNA for the CDR3: TGTGCCTGGAGTGTAAAGGCGGGTTCCGGAACCCAGTACTTC. Translation gives CAWSVKAGSGTQYF.

This clonotype was counted a few times. The chain is built from TRBV11-2 and TRBJ1-5, with 8 bases fitting TRBD1. The CDR3 has 17 amino acids. Unmatched junction bases numbered 6, after V lost 2 bases and J lost 0 bases. Germline lookup yields CDR1 SGHAT and CDR2 FQNNGV. The CDR3 loop is CASSLLGQGTSNQPQHF. CDR3 in DNA: TGTGCCAGCAGCTTATTAGGACAGGGAACTAGCAATCAGCCCCAGCATTTT.

This clonotype was observed at least ten times. The V gene is TRBV12-3 or TRBV12-4, the J gene TRBJ2-1; TRBD2 is a possible D gene (5 bases). The CDR3 spans 11 residues. V was clipped by 1 base and J by 11 bases, with 6 bases between them. The CDR3 spells CASSLGGQQFF. CDR3 nucleotide sequence: TGTGCCAGCAGTTTAGGAGGGCAGCAGTTCTTC.

This clonotype was seen just once. V and J are TRBV7-2 and TRBJ2-2, with D hard to call. V was trimmed by 4 bases and J by 5 bases, leaving 8 bases between them. The germline V gene has CDR1 SGHTA and CDR2 FQGNSA. This CDR3 is 13 amino acids long. CDR3 coding DNA: TGTGCCAGCAGCTCCACCTTTACCGGGGAGCTGTTTTTT. Amino acids: CASSSTFTGELFF.